This T cell receptor (beta chain) was captured by sequencing in a study of blood T cell repertoires in COVID-19. Study in general: Material from acute and convalescent COVID-19 was sourced from the United States, Italy and Spain. Sources were T cells, B-cell-depleted T cells, or PBMCs; the material itself was cDNA or gDNA.

In the authors' workflow: For nucleated cells, counts were estimated from reference gene primer amplification. Assay used: immunoSEQ multiplex PCR; TCRdb lists only in-frame clones, some missing. The V and J calls and clone size are taken from that table; D and trimming were inferred from the DNA. The repertoire holds some 100,000 clones, with around 89% as singletons. The V and J ends lost 6 bases and 0 bases, in that order; junction bases with no gene match: 10. Germline loops: CDR1 SGHRS, CDR2 YFSETQ. This CDR3 contains 19 residues. Sequencing was carried out using peripheral blood. This clonotype was sampled from a woman of 80 years or more with active COVID-19. The rearrangement uses TRBV5-1 and TRBJ2-6, with TRBD2 identical over 12 bases. The CDR3 DNA reads as TGCGCCAGCACCCCGGGACTAGCGGGCGGATTCTCTGGGGCCAACGTCCTGACTTTC. As protein: CASTPGLAGGFSGANVLTF.